These 5 T cell receptor beta chains came from one sample sequenced in a study of blood T cell repertoires in COVID-19. Libraries were prepared by immunoSEQ multiplex PCR; TCRdb keeps only in-frame clonotypes and omits some of them. The sample contains some 300,000 clones, 88% of which appear only once. The sample was PBMCs or T cells enriched from blood (not recorded which). These receptors were taken from a woman aged 60-75 years in a cohort exposed to, infected with or recovered from COVID-19 (not recorded which).

This chain links TRBV28 with TRBJ1-5; 8 bases line up with TRBD1. V lost 7 bases to trimming and J lost 0 bases; unmatched junction nucleotides: 5. This CDR3 contains 15 residues. Germline V gives CDR1 MDHEN, CDR2 SYDVKM. CDR3 region: CASNRQGTSNQPQHF. The CDR3 DNA follows: TGTGCCAGCAACCGACAGGGGACTAGCAATCAGCCCCAGCATTTT.

The V and J genes are TRBV3-1 (or the pseudogene TRBV3-2) and TRBJ1-5; the D gene is possibly TRBD1 (5 bases). The germline gives CDR1 LGHDT, CDR2 YNNKEL (reference sequence). The CDR3 extends over 14 amino acids. V lost 2 bases and J lost 1, with 6 bases in between. The CDR3 reads CASSQSGSNQPQHF. CDR3 DNA: TGTGCCAGCAGCCAATCAGGGAGCAATCAGCCCCAGCATTTT.

This chain connects TRBV9 to TRBJ2-7; TRBD2 matches 10 bases. V shed 0 bases and J 1 base; nucleotides not matched to a gene: 1. The germline CDR1 and CDR2 sequences are SGDLS and YYNGEE. This CDR3 is built from 15 residues. The chain's CDR3 is CASSVELAGSYEQYF. In DNA form, the CDR3 reads TGTGCCAGCAGCGTAGAACTAGCGGGGTCCTACGAGCAGTACTTC.

In regard to this clone: The sample holds other DNA sequences that translate to the same CDR3. The J gene is TRBJ1-4, the V gene TRBV7-8, with D unclear. The CDR3 is 13 residues long. The germline V gene has CDR1 SGHVS and CDR2 FQNEAQ. V lost 3 bases, J lost 5 bases, and 7 bases lay in between. The CDR3 sequence is CASSFGLNEKLFF. The DNA of the CDR3 is TGTGCCAGCAGCTTTGGCCTCAATGAAAAACTGTTTTTT.

The CDR3 DNA sequence: TGTGCCAGCAGCCAAGGACAGGGGGCAAGGGAGCAGTACTTC. This codes for CASSQGQGAREQYF. This sequence joins TRBV3-1 (or the pseudogene TRBV3-2) and TRBJ2-7; 10 bases are a match to TRBD1. With 1 base clipped from V and 7 bases from J, the junction kept 4 bases outside the gene matches. Germline assignment: CDR1 LGHDT and CDR2 YNNKEL (reference sequence). CDR3 length equals 14 residues.